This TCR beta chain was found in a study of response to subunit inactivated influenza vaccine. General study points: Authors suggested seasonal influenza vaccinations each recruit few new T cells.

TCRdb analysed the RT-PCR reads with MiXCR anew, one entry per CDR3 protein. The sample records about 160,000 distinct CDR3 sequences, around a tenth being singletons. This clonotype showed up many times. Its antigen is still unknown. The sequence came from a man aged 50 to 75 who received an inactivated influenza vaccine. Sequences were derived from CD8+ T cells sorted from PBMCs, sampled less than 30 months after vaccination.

CDR3 in amino acids: CATSSTGDQETQYF. The CDR3 DNA reads TGTGCCACCAGCAGTACCGGGGATCAAGAGACCCAGTACTTC. This chain joins TRBV15 and TRBJ2-5; maybe TRBD2 (5 bases). This CDR3 has 14 residues. Looked up from germline, CDR1 is LNHNV and CDR2 is YYDKDF (reference sequence). Trimming cost V 3 bases and J 2 bases, with 10 bases left between them.